A single sample gave rise to the 9 T cell receptor beta chains below, sequenced in a study of blood T cell repertoires in COVID-19. Method: immunoSEQ multiplex PCR; TCRdb's copy keeps in-frame clones and lacks some. The sample holds under 200,000 clones, about 83% seen once. The sequenced sample was PBMCs or T cells enriched from blood (not recorded which). The receptor source for this set is a woman aged 25 to 39 who had been exposed to COVID-19.

The chain is built from TRBV5-1 and TRBJ2-7; D may be TRBD1 (6 bases). CDR1 and CDR2 (germline): SGHRS, YFSETQ. This CDR3 spans 15 amino acids. V was pared by 4 bases and J by 2 bases, with 16 bases between. This CDR3 reads CASSQTPGAAYEQYF. CDR3 coding DNA: TGCGCCAGCAGCCAAACACCAGGGGCAGCCTACGAGCAGTACTTC.

The DNA of the CDR3 is TGTGCCACCAGCAGAGATCCCCAGGTCGGGAACACTGAAGCTTTCTTT. Residues: CATSRDPQVGNTEAFF. The rearrangement uses TRBV15 and TRBJ1-1, with D unresolved. The CDR3 runs to 16 residues. From germline, CDR1 is LNHNV and CDR2 YYDKDF (reference sequence). The V end lost 0 bases, the J end lost 1 base, and 12 bases lay between the germline ends. The full variable domain, completed using reference TRBV15 and TRBJ1-1, is DAMVIQNPRYQVTQFGKPVTLSCSQTLNHNVMYWYQQKSSQAPKLLFHYYDKDFNNEADTPDNFQSRRPNTSFCFLDIRSPGLGDTAMYLCATSRDPQVGNTEAFFGQGTRLTVV.

This clone was found a few times. This chain's CDR3 is CASSFDRQAFF. The CDR3 DNA reads as TGTGCCAGCAGTTTTGACAGGCAAGCTTTCTTT. This chain links TRBV28 with TRBJ1-1; tentatively, D is TRBD1 (6 bases). The CDR3 is made up of 11 amino acids. The ends were cut back, 3 bases at V and 9 bases at J, with 8 bases in the middle. From germline, CDR1 is MDHEN and CDR2 SYDVKM.

This clone was detected once. This chain uses TRBV6-2 or TRBV6-3 with TRBJ2-1; 7 bases map to TRBD1. In germline, CDR1 is MNHEY, CDR2 SVGEGT. V trimming: 5 bases; J trimming: 8 bases; junction bases outside the gene matches: 0. The CDR3 has 11 amino acids. The CDR3 region has the DNA TGTGCCAGCAGTCAGGGGGATGAGCAGTTCTTC. Amino acids: CASSQGDEQFF.

The chain couples TRBV19 to TRBJ2-7; TRBD1 matches at 10 bases. The CDR3 contains 18 residues. Trimming at V came to 1 base and at J to 5 bases, leaving 14 bases not matched to a gene. Germline V lookup: CDR1 LNHDA, CDR2 SQIVND (reference sequence). This CDR3 is CASSIVASGQGLMNEQYF. The CDR3 DNA reads TGTGCCAGTAGTATAGTCGCCTCGGGACAGGGGCTAATGAACGAGCAGTACTTC.

This chain connects TRBV7-8 to TRBJ2-2, with 7 bases lining up with TRBD2. This CDR3 contains 14 residues. The V gene's germline CDR1 is SGHVS and CDR2 FQNEAQ. J lost 5 bases, V lost 2 bases, and 2 bases had no gene match. CDR3 coding DNA: TGTGCCAGCAGCTTAATGCGGGGGACCGGGGAGCTGTTTTTT. Its translation is CASSLMRGTGELFF. Variable domain in full (rest from reference TRBV7-8 and TRBJ2-2): GAGVSQSPRYKVAKRGQDVALRCDPISGHVSLFWYQQALGQGPEFLTYFQNEAQLDKSGLPSDRFFAERPEGSVSTLKIQRTQQEDSAVYLCASSLMRGTGELFFGEGSRLTVL.

This sequence joins TRBV7-3 and TRBJ2-3; D may be TRBD2 (5 bases). This CDR3 has 13 amino acids. V gave up 5 bases and J gave up 8 bases, with 14 bases separating them. Germline V gene data show CDR1 as SGHTA and CDR2 as FQGTGA. The CDR3 loop reads CASSQLTRGTQYF. The CDR3 nucleotides read TGTGCCAGCAGCCAACTGACCCGGGGTACGCAGTATTTT.

The chain joins TRBV6-2 or TRBV6-3 to TRBJ1-1; D is possibly TRBD1 (5 bases). V dropped 5 bases and J dropped 1 base, with 17 bases sitting between them. CDR1 and CDR2 from the germline V gene are MNHEY and SVGEGT. The CDR3 sequence is 16 residues long. The CDR3 DNA reads TGTGCCAGCAGTCCCCCCCGGGGGATTCAGAACACTGAAGCTTTCTTT. This encodes CASSPPRGIQNTEAFF.

The V gene is TRBV7-9, the J gene TRBJ1-6; TRBD1 matches 7 bases. J was trimmed by 7 bases and V by 3 bases; bases with no gene match: 0. The CDR3 is 13 residues long. In germline, CDR1 is SEHNR, CDR2 FQNEAQ (reference sequence). The CDR3, as DNA: TGTGCCAGCAGCTTGACAGGGAATTCACCCCTCCACTTT. Residues: CASSLTGNSPLHF.